One T cell receptor beta chain is described in this entry. Its cognate antigen is unknown. The source of the sample is a study of cytomegalovirus exposure and HLA in healthy donors. Whole-study results and caveats: Previous analysis showed most TCR beta V segments were productive about 87% or about 30% of the time. Some V segments, including TRBV6-2 and TRBV6-3, were excluded as indistinguishable. Several of the most significant clusters appeared, in a later analysis, to be linked to common viral pathogens.

Germline V lookup: CDR1 SGHRS, CDR2 YFSETQ. The CDR3 runs 15 residues. The V end was cut by 4 bases, the J end by 1 base, with 13 bases between. The PCR had 60 Vbeta and 13 Jbeta primers. The table came from immunoSEQ multiplex PCR; TCRdb's copy has only in-frame clones and leaves some out. Of 150,000 to 200,000 clones listed, around three quarters are singletons. The chain couples TRBV5-1 to TRBJ2-3, with D possibly being TRBD1 (6 bases). The sequencing input was PBMCs. The receptor's source is a man aged 40-49 years in good health and CMV-seronegative. The CDR3 DNA reads TGCGCCAGCAGCCAACCCAGGGGTGGCACAGATACGCAGTATTTT. Protein product: CASSQPRGGTDTQYF.